These T cell receptor beta chains were read from a single sample in a study of blood T cells in healthy people across ages. TCRdb reanalysed the 5' RACE reads using MiXCR and keeps one entry per CDR3 protein. There are about 1.4 million distinct CDR3 sequences in the sample; around 59% occur only once, and about 6.7% lies in the top ten. The sequenced material came from blood. The receptors derive from a man aged 18 to 35 in good health. The CDR3 runs from the conserved cysteine through the conserved F or W. A D gene is named only where the DNA matches it firmly. For some rows the clone size is stated as once, few or many, or as a class when expanded; others skip it.

D gene: -; V gene: TRBV4-2; clone size: -; J gene: TRBJ2-7; CDR3 DNA: TGTGCCAGTAGCCAAGATAGGGGGTGGGGCCACGAGCAGTACTTC; CDR3 protein: CASSQDRGWGHEQYF
D gene: -; V gene: TRBV29-1; clone size: few; J gene: TRBJ1-2; CDR3 DNA: TGCAGCGTTGAAGAGGGATCCGGCAACTATGGCTACACCTTC; CDR3 protein: CSVEEGSGNYGYTF
D gene: TRBD2; V gene: TRBV20-1; clone size: few; J gene: TRBJ2-1; CDR3 DNA: TGCAGTGCTAGAGGTCTAGCGGGCCACAATGAGCAGTTCTTC; CDR3 protein: CSARGLAGHNEQFF
D gene: TRBD2; V gene: TRBV5-1; clone size: -; J gene: TRBJ2-2; CDR3 DNA: TGCGCCAGCAGCTTGTGGCGGGAGCAAACCGGGGAGCTGTTTTTT; CDR3 protein: CASSLWREQTGELFF
D gene: TRBD1; V gene: TRBV28; clone size: -; J gene: TRBJ2-3; CDR3 DNA: TGTGCCAGCACCCTTGCCCTCGCTTGGACCCGGGACAGGGACACAGATACGCAGTATTTT; CDR3 protein: CASTLALAWTRDRDTDTQYF
D gene: -; V gene: TRBV4-3; clone size: -; J gene: TRBJ2-1; CDR3 DNA: TGCGCCAGCAGCCAAGCCAGGGCCAACAATGAGCAGTTCTTC; CDR3 protein: CASSQARANNEQFF
D gene: TRBD2; V gene: TRBV7-2; clone size: -; J gene: TRBJ2-3; CDR3 DNA: TGTGCCAACAGCCGACAGCGGGGGAGAGACACAGATACGCAGTATTTT; CDR3 protein: CANSRQRGRDTDTQYF
D gene: -; V gene: TRBV11-2; clone size: -; J gene: TRBJ2-5; CDR3 DNA: TGTGCCAGCAGCTTACCTCTGAGAACCCAAGAGACCCAGTACTTC; CDR3 protein: CASSLPLRTQETQYF
D gene: -; V gene: TRBV18; clone size: -; J gene: TRBJ2-1; CDR3 DNA: TGTGCCAGCTCACCCACATTGGAAGGGGCCGGGAATGAGCAGTTCTTC; CDR3 protein: CASSPTLEGAGNEQFF
D gene: -; V gene: TRBV27; clone size: -; J gene: TRBJ2-7; CDR3 DNA: TGTGCCAGCAGTTTATCGCGGGACAGAGACTACGAGCAGTACTTC; CDR3 protein: CASSLSRDRDYEQYF
D gene: -; V gene: TRBV6-1; clone size: -; J gene: TRBJ1-6; CDR3 DNA: TGTGCCAGCAGTGTGGCGTATAATTCACCCCTCCACTTT; CDR3 protein: CASSVAYNSPLHF
D gene: -; V gene: TRBV29-1; clone size: -; J gene: TRBJ2-5; CDR3 DNA: TGCAGCGTTCTGGACCGCCACCAAGAGACCCAGTACTTC; CDR3 protein: CSVLDRHQETQYF
D gene: -; V gene: TRBV27; clone size: -; J gene: TRBJ2-7; CDR3 DNA: TGTGCCAGCAGTTTACCGCCCGTCGAGGGGGTCTACGAGCAGTACTTC; CDR3 protein: CASSLPPVEGVYEQYF
D gene: TRBD2; V gene: TRBV4-1; clone size: -; J gene: TRBJ2-2; CDR3 DNA: TGCGCCAGCAGCCAAGCTCCCGGGACTAGCGGCGGGGAGCTGTTTTTT; CDR3 protein: CASSQAPGTSGGELFF
D gene: -; V gene: TRBV6-2/TRBV6-3; clone size: -; J gene: TRBJ2-1; CDR3 DNA: TGTGCCAGCAGTACCTGGGCATCGACCGACCTGACGTGGAGGAATGAGCAGTTCTTC; CDR3 protein: CASSTWASTDLTWRNEQFF
D gene: TRBD1; V gene: TRBV6-5; clone size: -; J gene: TRBJ1-5; CDR3 DNA: TGTGCCAGCAGGGTGGGGACAGGAACTCAGCCCCAGCATTTT; CDR3 protein: CASRVGTGTQPQHF
D gene: TRBD2; V gene: TRBV5-1; clone size: few; J gene: TRBJ2-1; CDR3 DNA: TGCGCCAGCAGCTGGGGGGGGTTGAATGAGCAGTTCTTC; CDR3 protein: CASSWGGLNEQFF
D gene: -; V gene: TRBV29-1; clone size: -; J gene: TRBJ1-1; CDR3 DNA: TGCAGCGTGGACAGCCTCATGAACACTGAAGCTTTCTTT; CDR3 protein: CSVDSLMNTEAFF
D gene: -; V gene: TRBV27; clone size: few; J gene: TRBJ2-5; CDR3 DNA: TGTGCCAGCAGTTCCCGACAGGTCCAAGAGACCCAGTACTTC; CDR3 protein: CASSSRQVQETQYF
D gene: -; V gene: TRBV6-6; clone size: -; J gene: TRBJ2-7; CDR3 DNA: TGTGCCAGCCGTCGGGGGGACAACGGCGAGCAGTACTTC; CDR3 protein: CASRRGDNGEQYF
D gene: -; V gene: TRBV12-3/TRBV12-4; clone size: -; J gene: TRBJ2-4; CDR3 DNA: TGTGCCAGCAGTTTTCGAGGACCGAAAAACATTCAGTACTTC; CDR3 protein: CASSFRGPKNIQYF
D gene: TRBD1; V gene: TRBV20-1; clone size: -; J gene: TRBJ1-5; CDR3 DNA: TGCAGTGCTAGGGCGGGGACAGGGTCTATGAGACAGCCCCAGCATTTT; CDR3 protein: CSARAGTGSMRQPQHF
D gene: -; V gene: TRBV12-3/TRBV12-4; clone size: few; J gene: TRBJ2-7; CDR3 DNA: TGTGCCAGCAGTTTCTATGGTGGGGTCAGGGCTAATACTGAGCAGTACTTC; CDR3 protein: CASSFYGGVRANTEQYF
D gene: TRBD1; V gene: TRBV20-1; clone size: -; J gene: TRBJ1-6; CDR3 DNA: TGCAGTGCTAGTGGGACAGCTAATTCACCCCTCCACTTT; CDR3 protein: CSASGTANSPLHF
D gene: -; V gene: TRBV12-3/TRBV12-4; clone size: -; J gene: TRBJ1-4; CDR3 DNA: TGTGCCAGCAGTTTGGTGCCGGGGGCCGAAAAACTGTTTTTT; CDR3 protein: CASSLVPGAEKLFF
D gene: TRBD1; V gene: TRBV20-1; clone size: -; J gene: TRBJ1-5; CDR3 DNA: TGCAGTGTACAGGGGTCACACCAAGGTCAGCCCCAGCATTTT; CDR3 protein: CSVQGSHQGQPQHF
D gene: TRBD1; V gene: TRBV5-1; clone size: few; J gene: TRBJ2-1; CDR3 DNA: TGCGCCAGCAGCTTCAACAACAGGGGCAATGAGCAGTTCTTC; CDR3 protein: CASSFNNRGNEQFF
D gene: -; V gene: TRBV18; clone size: once; J gene: TRBJ2-7; CDR3 DNA: TGTGCCAGCTCACCGGAAGGCCATGGATCGGTCGAGCAGTACTTC; CDR3 protein: CASSPEGHGSVEQYF
D gene: -; V gene: TRBV12-3/TRBV12-4; clone size: few; J gene: TRBJ1-2; CDR3 DNA: TGTGCCAGCAGTTTGTCGGGGGTAGCAGAACGTGGCTACACCTTC; CDR3 protein: CASSLSGVAERGYTF
D gene: -; V gene: TRBV3-1; clone size: -; J gene: TRBJ1-4; CDR3 DNA: TGTGCCAGCAGCAACCCGGGACGGGGAAATGAAAAACTGTTTTTT; CDR3 protein: CASSNPGRGNEKLFF
D gene: -; V gene: TRBV7-2; clone size: many; J gene: TRBJ2-7; CDR3 DNA: TGTGCCAGCAGCTTAGCGCTTCAAGGACCCTTATACGAGCAGTACTTC; CDR3 protein: CASSLALQGPLYEQYF
D gene: TRBD2; V gene: TRBV10-3; clone size: -; J gene: TRBJ2-1; CDR3 DNA: TGTGCCACCCTTAAGACTAGCATTGAGAGCAATGAGCAGTTCTTC; CDR3 protein: CATLKTSIESNEQFF
D gene: TRBD2; V gene: TRBV7-2; clone size: once; J gene: TRBJ2-2; CDR3 DNA: TGTGCCAGCAGCTTAGGAAATTGGGGGGGGGTCGGGGAGCTGTTTTTT; CDR3 protein: CASSLGNWGGVGELFF
D gene: -; V gene: TRBV28; clone size: few; J gene: TRBJ1-2; CDR3 DNA: TGTGCCAGCAGACGTAACAGGGAGAATCGACTCTATGGCTACACCTTC; CDR3 protein: CASRRNRENRLYGYTF
D gene: -; V gene: TRBV24-1; clone size: -; J gene: TRBJ2-1; CDR3 DNA: TGTGCCACCAGTGGTTTCGGGGCAGGGAACCACAATGAGCAGTTCTTC; CDR3 protein: CATSGFGAGNHNEQFF
D gene: TRBD2; V gene: TRBV10-3; clone size: few; J gene: TRBJ2-1; CDR3 DNA: TGTGCCATCAGTGAGTCCTCGGGAGGGCCCCACAATGAGCAGTTCTTC; CDR3 protein: CAISESSGGPHNEQFF
D gene: -; V gene: TRBV7-2; clone size: -; J gene: TRBJ1-2; CDR3 DNA: TGTGCCAGCAGGGACAGTGGGGGCCGACAATATGGCTACACCTTC; CDR3 protein: CASRDSGGRQYGYTF
D gene: -; V gene: TRBV11-2; clone size: many; J gene: TRBJ2-7; CDR3 DNA: TGTGCCAGCAGCCCCGTAAAAGCCCCCTACGAGCAGTACTTC; CDR3 protein: CASSPVKAPYEQYF
D gene: TRBD2; V gene: TRBV6-5; clone size: -; J gene: TRBJ2-1; CDR3 DNA: TGTGCCAGCAGTTACTTTCTAGCGGGAGGGTCCATGGCCTACAATGAGCAGTTCTTC; CDR3 protein: CASSYFLAGGSMAYNEQFF
D gene: -; V gene: TRBV18; clone size: -; J gene: TRBJ2-2; CDR3 DNA: TGTGCCAGCTCACCCCTTCAGCTGAACACCGGGGAGCTGTTTTTT; CDR3 protein: CASSPLQLNTGELFF
D gene: -; V gene: TRBV7-9; clone size: -; J gene: TRBJ2-1; CDR3 DNA: TGTGCCAGCAGCTTCCCAACCGCAGGGGTGTTCAATGAGCAGTTCTTC; CDR3 protein: CASSFPTAGVFNEQFF
D gene: TRBD1; V gene: TRBV20-1; clone size: once; J gene: TRBJ2-5; CDR3 DNA: TGCAGTGCTAGAGATCGACAGGGGGCGAAGGAGCAGTACTTC; CDR3 protein: CSARDRQGAKEQYF
D gene: -; V gene: TRBV20-1; clone size: -; J gene: TRBJ1-2; CDR3 DNA: TGCAGTGCTAGAGCGGGTACAGCCTATGGCTACACCTTC; CDR3 protein: CSARAGTAYGYTF
D gene: -; V gene: TRBV4-1; clone size: -; J gene: TRBJ2-5; CDR3 DNA: TGCGCCAGCAGCCAACCCCGGGAAATTCAAGAGACCCAGTACTTC; CDR3 protein: CASSQPREIQETQYF
D gene: -; V gene: TRBV2; clone size: -; J gene: TRBJ1-2; CDR3 DNA: TGTGCCGGCCGGGGGCGTAGGTCTAATGGCTACACCTTC; CDR3 protein: CAGRGRRSNGYTF
D gene: -; V gene: TRBV18; clone size: few; J gene: TRBJ2-5; CDR3 DNA: TGTGCCAGCTCACCGCCGAATTCCCTGGAGACCCAGTACTTC; CDR3 protein: CASSPPNSLETQYF
D gene: TRBD2; V gene: TRBV6-5; clone size: -; J gene: TRBJ2-3; CDR3 DNA: TGTGCCAGCAGCCGCTCTAGCGGGGGACTCGATACGCAGTATTTT; CDR3 protein: CASSRSSGGLDTQYF
D gene: TRBD1; V gene: TRBV27; clone size: once; J gene: TRBJ1-5; CDR3 DNA: TGTGCCAGCAGTTCCCGGACAGGGGGCTCGGAACATAGCAATCAGCCCCAGCATTTT; CDR3 protein: CASSSRTGGSEHSNQPQHF
D gene: -; V gene: TRBV4-1; clone size: -; J gene: TRBJ2-7; CDR3 DNA: TGCGCCAGCAGCCAAGAAGGACAGAAAAACGAGCAGTACTTC; CDR3 protein: CASSQEGQKNEQYF
D gene: -; V gene: TRBV20-1; clone size: -; J gene: TRBJ1-1; CDR3 DNA: TGCAGTGCTAGAGATGTATTAGTAGGGCAACCGAACACTGAAGCTTTCTTT; CDR3 protein: CSARDVLVGQPNTEAFF
D gene: TRBD2; V gene: TRBV6-5; clone size: -; J gene: TRBJ2-5; CDR3 DNA: TGTGCCAGCAGCCGCCCTAGCGGGAGTAAAGAGACCCAGTACTTC; CDR3 protein: CASSRPSGSKETQYF
D gene: -; V gene: TRBV28; clone size: few; J gene: TRBJ1-6; CDR3 DNA: TGTGCCAGCACCATCCCAGGGGCACCCCTCCACTTT; CDR3 protein: CASTIPGAPLHF
D gene: -; V gene: TRBV7-2; clone size: -; J gene: TRBJ1-5; CDR3 DNA: TGTGCCAGCCGGAGGGGGGTCTCGCCCCAGCATTTT; CDR3 protein: CASRRGVSPQHF
D gene: -; V gene: TRBV4-2; clone size: -; J gene: TRBJ1-4; CDR3 DNA: TGTGCCAGCAGCTACGGGGAGGACGATCCGTGGGAAAAACTGTTTTTT; CDR3 protein: CASSYGEDDPWEKLFF
D gene: TRBD2; V gene: TRBV20-1; clone size: -; J gene: TRBJ2-1; CDR3 DNA: TGCAGTGCTAGAGCACTAGCGGGAGCCAATGAGCAGTTCTTC; CDR3 protein: CSARALAGANEQFF
D gene: TRBD2; V gene: TRBV7-9; clone size: -; J gene: TRBJ2-1; CDR3 DNA: TGTGCCAGCAGCTCTGGAGCGGGAGCGTACAATGAGCAGTTCTTC; CDR3 protein: CASSSGAGAYNEQFF
D gene: TRBD1; V gene: TRBV5-1; clone size: few; J gene: TRBJ2-7; CDR3 DNA: TGCGCCAGCAGCTTGGATGGAGTGGGGACAGGGCACTACGAGCAGTACTTC; CDR3 protein: CASSLDGVGTGHYEQYF
D gene: -; V gene: TRBV6-2/TRBV6-3; clone size: once; J gene: TRBJ1-2; CDR3 DNA: TGTGCCAGCAGCCACGGACCTCTAACCTCCAATAACTATGGCTACACCTTC; CDR3 protein: CASSHGPLTSNNYGYTF
D gene: TRBD1; V gene: TRBV7-9; clone size: -; J gene: TRBJ1-4; CDR3 DNA: TGTGCCAGCAGCTCCGGGACAGGGATATCCGCAACTAATGAAAAACTGTTTTTT; CDR3 protein: CASSSGTGISATNEKLFF